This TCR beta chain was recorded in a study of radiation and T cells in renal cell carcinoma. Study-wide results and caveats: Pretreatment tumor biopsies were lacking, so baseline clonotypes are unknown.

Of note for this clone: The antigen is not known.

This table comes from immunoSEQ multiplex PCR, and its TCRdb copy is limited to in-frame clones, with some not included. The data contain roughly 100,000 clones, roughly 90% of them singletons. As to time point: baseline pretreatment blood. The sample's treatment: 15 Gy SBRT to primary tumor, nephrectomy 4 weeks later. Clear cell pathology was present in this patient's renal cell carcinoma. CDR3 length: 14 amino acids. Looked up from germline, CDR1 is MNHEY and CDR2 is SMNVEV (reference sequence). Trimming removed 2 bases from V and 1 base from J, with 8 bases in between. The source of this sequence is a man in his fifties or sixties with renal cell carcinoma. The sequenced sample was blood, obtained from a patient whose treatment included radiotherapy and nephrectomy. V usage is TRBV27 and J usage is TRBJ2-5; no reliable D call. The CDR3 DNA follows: TGTGCCAGCAGTTTAAAGTCAGCCCAAGAGACCCAGTACTTC. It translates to CASSLKSAQETQYF.